These 26 T cell receptor beta chains share one sample of origin, sequenced in a study of blood T cell repertoires in COVID-19. Here immunoSEQ multiplex PCR was the method, and the copy in TCRdb shows in-frame clones only, minus some. The sample consists of about 99,000 clones, 89% of them appearing once. Sequencing was carried out using peripheral blood. These receptors were collected from a woman aged 80 or over in a cohort sampled during active COVID-19.

The chain links TRBV4-2 to TRBJ1-2; D possibly corresponds to TRBD1 (5 bases). The CDR3 has 13 residues. Between the trimmed V and J ends, which lost 1 base and 8 bases, there was a span of 11 bases. In germline, CDR1 is LGHNA, CDR2 YNFKEQ. For the CDR3, the DNA is TGTGCCAGCAGCCAAGGGACAAACACCGGCTACACCTTC. Residues: CASSQGTNTGYTF.

The chain employs TRBV5-1 and TRBJ2-7, with 11 bases fitting TRBD2. Trimming at V came to 5 bases and at J to 4 bases, leaving 8 bases not matched to a gene. Germline lookup yields CDR1 SGHRS and CDR2 YFSETQ. The CDR3 is made up of 15 amino acids. CDR3 in amino acids: CASRLGTSGAYEQYF. The CDR3 bases are TGCGCCAGCAGGTTAGGGACTAGCGGAGCTTACGAGCAGTACTTC. Full variable domain (outside the CDR3, taken from reference TRBV5-1 and TRBJ2-7): KAGVTQTPRYLIKTRGQQVTLSCSPISGHRSVSWYQQTPGQGLQFLFEYFSETQRNKGNFPGRFSGRQFSNSRSEMNVSTLELGDSALYLCASRLGTSGAYEQYFGPGTRLTVT.

This clone was seen only once. J is TRBJ2-7 and V is TRBV5-1; the match to TRBD2 covers 7 bases. Germline V gives CDR1 SGHRS, CDR2 YFSETQ. The CDR3 is made up of 14 amino acids. After removal of 4 bases from V and 2 bases from J, the junction contained 6 bases not matched to a gene. The CDR3 spells CASSLGLDPYEQYF. CDR3 in DNA: TGCGCCAGCAGCCTAGGACTAGACCCCTACGAGCAGTACTTC.

The table lists this clone with a count of one. The chain carries TRBV5-1 and TRBJ2-5; D gene uncertain. Trimming removed 4 bases from V and 1 base from J, with 5 bases in between. The CDR3 consists of 12 residues. The germline gives CDR1 SGHRS, CDR2 YFSETQ. The CDR3 nucleotides are TGCGCCAGCAGCCCCTCCCAAGAGACCCAGTACTTC. Translating gives CASSPSQETQYF.

V and J are TRBV2 and TRBJ1-5; TRBD1 is a possible D gene (5 bases). Germline V gives CDR1 SNHLY, CDR2 FYNNEI. Trimming removed 6 bases at V and 9 bases at J, with 15 bases between. There are 13 residues in the CDR3. CDR3 nucleotide sequence: TGTGCCAGCAGGGGGACCCCCGGGGGGCCCCAGCATTTT. Its protein is CASRGTPGGPQHF. Complete variable domain (other parts from reference TRBV2 and TRBJ1-5): EPEVTQTPSHQVTQMGQEVILRCVPISNHLYFYWYRQILGQKVEFLVSFYNNEISEKSEIFDDQFSVERPDGSNFTLKIRSTKLEDSAMYFCASRGTPGGPQHFGDGTRLSIL.

The chain is built from TRBV6-5 and TRBJ2-3; TRBD2 aligns across 8 bases. The CDR3 has 14 amino acids. Germline assignment: CDR1 MNHEY and CDR2 SVGAGI. Losses at the gene ends were 5 bases for V and 5 bases for J; bases not matched to a gene: 6. This CDR3 reads CASSPSGSLDTQYF. DNA of the CDR3: TGTGCCAGCAGTCCCAGCGGGAGTTTAGATACGCAGTATTTT.

This clone was recorded once. The rearrangement links TRBV19 to TRBJ1-4, with D maybe TRBD1 (6 bases). The V gene's germline CDR1 is LNHDA and CDR2 SQIVND (reference sequence). The CDR3 covers 14 residues. Trimming stripped 6 bases from V and 3 bases from J, with 11 bases between. The CDR3, as DNA: TGTGCCAGTAGCAGGGGTTTGGCTAATGAAAAACTGTTTTTT. This encodes CASSRGLANEKLFF. Using reference TRBV19 and TRBJ1-4 for the parts outside the CDR3, the full variable domain is DGGITQSPKYLFRKEGQNVTLSCEQNLNHDAMYWYRQDPGQGLRLIYYSQIVNDFQKGDIAEGYSVSREKKESFPLTVTSAQKNPTAFYLCASSRGLANEKLFFGSGTQLSVL.

This rearrangement joins TRBV5-1 to TRBJ2-4, with 11 bases fitting TRBD2. The CDR3 totals 14 residues. Germline V CDR1 and CDR2: SGHRS, YFSETQ. With 6 bases clipped from V and 6 bases from J, the junction kept 5 bases outside the gene matches. The CDR3 loop reads CASKTSGTVNIQYF. CDR3 bases: TGCGCCAGCAAGACTAGCGGGACGGTAAACATTCAGTACTTC.

The rearrangement links TRBV27 to TRBJ2-2; 9 nucleotides match TRBD1. CDR1 MNHEY and CDR2 SMNVEV come from the germline V gene (reference sequence). V trimming: 5 bases; J trimming: 6 bases; junction bases outside the gene matches: 10. The CDR3 covers 16 residues. CDR3 amino acids: CASSALGQGNPGELFF. The CDR3 nucleotides are TGTGCCAGCAGTGCCCTGGGACAGGGAAACCCCGGGGAGCTGTTTTTT.

The V gene is TRBV18, the J gene TRBJ1-1, with 8 bases identical to TRBD1. Germline CDR1 and CDR2: KGHSH and LQKENI. J was trimmed by 4 bases and V by 1 base; bases with no gene match: 5. The CDR3 extends over 15 amino acids. The CDR3 DNA reads as TGTGCCAGCTCACCACTCCAGGGGGCTCTCACTGAAGCTTTCTTT. This sequence encodes CASSPLQGALTEAFF.

This clone occurred a few times. The rearrangement uses TRBV5-4 and TRBJ1-1; the D gene is possibly TRBD1 (6 bases). Germline V lookup: CDR1 SGHNT, CDR2 YYREEE (reference sequence). Trimming shortened V by 4 bases and J by 3 bases, and 10 bases separated the two germline ends. The CDR3 has 13 residues. DNA of the CDR3: TGTGCCAGCAGCCAACAGGGATACACTGAAGCTTTCTTT. It specifies CASSQQGYTEAFF.

The chain recombines TRBV12-3 or TRBV12-4 with TRBJ1-2; D unresolved. Trimming cost V 4 bases and J 4 bases, with 10 bases left between them. The length of the CDR3 is 13 residues. The CDR3: CASSYSGFYGYTF. DNA for the CDR3: TGTGCCAGCAGTTACTCAGGCTTCTATGGCTACACCTTC.

The chain carries TRBV4-1 and TRBJ1-1, with D maybe TRBD1 (5 bases). CDR3 size: 15 residues. Germline assignment: CDR1 MGHRA and CDR2 YSYEKL. V was pared by 1 base and J by 1 base, with 10 bases between. The CDR3 spells CASSQVTGANTEAFF. CDR3 sequence (DNA): TGCGCCAGCAGCCAAGTAACAGGAGCGAACACTGAAGCTTTCTTT.

The rearrangement links TRBV5-1 to TRBJ2-2; unclear D gene. The CDR3 has 15 residues. V was clipped by 6 bases and J by 2 bases, with 14 bases between them. The germline gives CDR1 SGHRS, CDR2 YFSETQ. CDR3 region: CASTDGSVNTGELFF. The DNA for the CDR3 is TGCGCCAGCACAGACGGGTCAGTAAACACCGGGGAGCTGTTTTTT. Drawing the rest from reference TRBV5-1 and TRBJ2-2, the complete variable domain is KAGVTQTPRYLIKTRGQQVTLSCSPISGHRSVSWYQQTPGQGLQFLFEYFSETQRNKGNFPGRFSGRQFSNSRSEMNVSTLELGDSALYLCASTDGSVNTGELFFGEGSRLTVL.

The genes are TRBV5-1 and TRBJ2-5, with a possible D match to TRBD2 (5 bases). The V gene lost 2 bases and the J gene lost 5 bases, with 16 bases spanning the gap. Per the germline V gene, CDR1 is SGHRS and CDR2 is YFSETQ. The CDR3 is made up of 15 amino acids. CDR3 in DNA: TGCGCCAGCAGCTTCCCGCAAACTAGTCGTGAGACCCAGTACTTC. Protein product: CASSFPQTSRETQYF.

This chain uses TRBV14 with TRBJ1-4; TRBD1 might be the D (5 bases). The ends were cut back, 2 bases at V and 8 bases at J, with 9 bases in the middle. CDR1 and CDR2 (germline): SGHDN, FVKESK. This CDR3 is 13 amino acids long. The CDR3 DNA follows: TGTGCCAGCAGCCAACTGACAGAAGAAAAACTGTTTTTT. Amino acids: CASSQLTEEKLFF.

V usage is TRBV7-8 and J usage is TRBJ2-7; 14 bases align to TRBD2. With V trimmed by 5 bases and J by 0 bases, 6 bases remained unmatched. The CDR3 spans 17 residues. The germline V gene encodes CDR1 SGHVS and CDR2 FQNEAQ. The CDR3: CASSPLTSGGASYEQYF. The DNA of the CDR3 is TGTGCCAGCAGCCCACTGACTAGCGGGGGGGCCTCCTACGAGCAGTACTTC.

This clone was counted a single time. The chain is built from TRBV4-2 and TRBJ2-1; the D gene is possibly TRBD2 (6 bases). This CDR3 spans 14 amino acids. From germline, CDR1 is LGHNA and CDR2 YNFKEQ. Between the trimmed V and J ends, which lost 3 bases and 6 bases, there was a span of 12 bases. CDR3 in DNA: TGTGCCAGCAGCCAGGGGAGAGCGGGCAATGAGCAGTTCTTC. Its translation: CASSQGRAGNEQFF.

The chain links TRBV11-2 to TRBJ2-2; D is undetermined. V lost 10 bases, J lost 0 bases, and 3 bases lay in between. CDR3 length: 11 amino acids. The germline V gene encodes CDR1 SGHAT and CDR2 FQNNGV. In DNA, the CDR3 is TGTGCCACCACGAACACCGGGGAGCTGTTTTTT. Translation: CATTNTGELFF. The variable domain in full, completed from reference TRBV11-2 and TRBJ2-2, reads EAGVAQSPRYKIIEKRQSVAFWCNPISGHATLYWYQQILGQGPKLLIQFQNNGVVDDSQLPKDRFSAERLKGVDSTLKIQPAKLEDSAVYLCATTNTGELFFGEGSRLTVL.

This clone was seen only once. J is TRBJ2-7 and V is TRBV28, with 8 bases identical to TRBD1. The V and J ends lost 3 bases and 4 bases, in that order; junction bases with no gene match: 8. Germline V gene data show CDR1 as MDHEN and CDR2 as SYDVKM. The CDR3 has 15 residues. The CDR3 loop reads CASSFGGQGLYEQYF. CDR3 DNA: TGTGCCAGCAGTTTTGGAGGACAGGGTCTATACGAGCAGTACTTC.

The chain uses TRBV30 and TRBJ2-7; 7 positions agree with TRBD1. V trimming: 2 bases; J trimming: 2 bases; junction bases outside the gene matches: 3. The CDR3 has 13 amino acids. CDR1 is GTSNPN, CDR2 SVGIG, per germline (reference sequence). In DNA, the CDR3 is TGTGCCTGGAGTTTGCAGGGGGCCTACGAGCAGTACTTC. This translates into CAWSLQGAYEQYF. Full variable domain (missing parts from reference TRBV30 and TRBJ2-7): SQTIHQWPATLVQPVGSPLSLECTVEGTSNPNLYWYRQAAGRGLQLLFYSVGIGQISSEVPQNLSASRPQDRQFILSSKKLLLSDSGFYLCAWSLQGAYEQYFGPGTRLTVT.

The chain uses TRBV19 and TRBJ2-3, with a weak D call TRBD2 (6 bases). The germline V gene encodes CDR1 LNHDA and CDR2 SQIVND (reference sequence). The CDR3 loop spans 18 amino acids. V lost 6 bases and J 2 bases, leaving 24 bases between the germline ends. CDR3 protein: CASRNLARRELFTDTQYF. For the CDR3, the DNA is TGTGCCAGTAGAAACCTAGCTCGGCGGGAACTTTTCACAGATACGCAGTATTTT.

At least ten counts were recorded for this clone. V usage is TRBV15 and J usage is TRBJ2-6; D perhaps matches TRBD2 (5 bases). Trimming removed 4 bases at V and 2 bases at J, with 15 bases between. The germline gives CDR1 LNHNV, CDR2 YYDKDF (reference sequence). This CDR3 has 17 residues. The CDR3 coding sequence is TGTGCCACCAGCAACCCCAGTTCCGGGACTGGGGCCAACGTCCTGACTTTC. Encoded protein: CATSNPSSGTGANVLTF.

The rearrangement joins TRBV28 to TRBJ1-1, with 7 bases lining up with TRBD1. Germline CDR1 reads MDHEN; CDR2 reads SYDVKM. Trimming at V came to 6 bases and at J to 4 bases, leaving 5 bases not matched to a gene. There are 13 residues in the CDR3. Written as DNA, the CDR3 is TGTGCCAGCAGGACGACAGGGACCACTGAAGCTTTCTTT. Translating gives CASRTTGTTEAFF.

The V and J genes are TRBV24-1 and TRBJ2-1; D unclear. Germline V gives CDR1 KGHDR, CDR2 SFDVKD. V was shortened by 2 bases and J by 6 bases, with 4 bases between the two germline ends. The CDR3 covers 12 residues. This chain's CDR3 is CATSDSLNEQFF. CDR3 in DNA: TGTGCCACCAGTGATTCCCTCAATGAGCAGTTCTTC.

The chain carries TRBV5-1 and TRBJ1-2, with no clear D. Trimming shortened V by 3 bases and J by 3 bases, and 9 bases separated the two germline ends. Per germline, CDR1 SGHRS and CDR2 YFSETQ. This CDR3 is built from 13 residues. CDR3 sequence (DNA): TGCGCCAGCAGCTGGGCGGGTGACTATGGCTACACCTTC. This translates into CASSWAGDYGYTF.